This T cell receptor (beta chain) came from a study of CD4 T cells in relation to SARS-CoV-2 and coronaviruses. Study-level background: ViraFEST: approximately 10-day antigen culture of PBMCs, then TCR beta CDR3 sequencing.

With respect to this clone: What it binds is not known.

Study findings and constraints: Each donor contributed either pre-pandemic or post-infection samples, not both.

With 10 bases clipped from V and 9 bases from J, the junction kept 11 bases outside the gene matches. The CDR3 contains 13 residues. Before the COVID-19 pandemic, during about 2010-2018, CD4+ T cells were taken from unexposed donors. CD4+ T cells were isolated from the cells after nine to eleven days of culture. PBMCs were plated at a few million per well in IL-2-containing medium. TCRdb's table, derived via immunoSEQ multiplex PCR, lists solely in-frame clones and lacks some. The sample shows almost 30,000 clones, more than 75% of them seen only once. Material: CD4+ T cells from PBMCs, cultured in vitro. The chain is built from TRBV12-3 or TRBV12-4 and TRBJ2-1; 8 nucleotides align to TRBD2. The TCR originated in a human donor in good health. CDR3 DNA: TGTGCCACTGGGGGACTAGTGGCATCTGAGCAGTTCTTC. Encoded protein: CATGGLVASEQFF.